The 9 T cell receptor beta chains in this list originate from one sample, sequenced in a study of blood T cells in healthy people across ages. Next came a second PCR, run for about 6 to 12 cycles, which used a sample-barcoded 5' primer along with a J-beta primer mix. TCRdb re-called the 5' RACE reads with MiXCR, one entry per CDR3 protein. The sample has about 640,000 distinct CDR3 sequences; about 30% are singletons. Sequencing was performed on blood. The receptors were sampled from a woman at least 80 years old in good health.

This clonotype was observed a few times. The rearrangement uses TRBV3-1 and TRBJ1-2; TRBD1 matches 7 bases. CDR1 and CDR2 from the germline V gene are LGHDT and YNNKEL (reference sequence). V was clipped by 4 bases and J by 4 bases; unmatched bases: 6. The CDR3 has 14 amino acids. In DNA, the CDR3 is TGTGCCAGCAGCCCGCGGACAGGAACCTATGGCTACACCTTC. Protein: CASSPRTGTYGYTF.

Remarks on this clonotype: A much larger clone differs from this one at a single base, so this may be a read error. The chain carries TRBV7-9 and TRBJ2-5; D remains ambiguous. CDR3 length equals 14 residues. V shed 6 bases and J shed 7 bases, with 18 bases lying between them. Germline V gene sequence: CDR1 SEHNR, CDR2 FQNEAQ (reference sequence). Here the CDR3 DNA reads TGTGCCAGCAGTCCCGTCGGCCCGAGCAGGACCCAGTACTTC. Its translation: CASSPVGPSRTQYF.

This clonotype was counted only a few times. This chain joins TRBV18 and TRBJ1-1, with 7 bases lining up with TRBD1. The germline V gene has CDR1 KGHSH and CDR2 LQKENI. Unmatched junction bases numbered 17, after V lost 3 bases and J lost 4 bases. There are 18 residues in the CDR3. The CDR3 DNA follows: TGTGCCAGCTCACCTCGGGGACAACAGGGGAGGAAGAGCACTGAAGCTTTCTTT. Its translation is CASSPRGQQGRKSTEAFF. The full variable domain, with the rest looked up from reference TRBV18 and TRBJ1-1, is NAGVMQNPRHLVRRRGQEARLRCSPMKGHSHVYWYRQLPEEGLKFMVYLQKENIIDESGMPKERFSAEFPKEGPSILRIQQVVRGDSAAYFCASSPRGQQGRKSTEAFFGQGTRLTVV.

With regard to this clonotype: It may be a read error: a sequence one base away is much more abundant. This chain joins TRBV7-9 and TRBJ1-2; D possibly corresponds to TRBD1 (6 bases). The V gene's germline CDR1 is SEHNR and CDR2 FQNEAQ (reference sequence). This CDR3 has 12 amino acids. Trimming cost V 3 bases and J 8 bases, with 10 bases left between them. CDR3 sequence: CASSFDRPGYTF. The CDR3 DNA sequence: TGTGCCAGCAGCTTTGACAGGCCCGGCTACACCTTC.

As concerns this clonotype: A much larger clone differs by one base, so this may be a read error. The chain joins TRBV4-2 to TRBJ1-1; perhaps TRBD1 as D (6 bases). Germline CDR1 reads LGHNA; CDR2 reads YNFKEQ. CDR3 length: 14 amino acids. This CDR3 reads CASSQGRGGTETFF. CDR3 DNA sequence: TGTGCCAGCAGCCAAGGCAGGGGAGGCACTGAAACTTTCTTT.

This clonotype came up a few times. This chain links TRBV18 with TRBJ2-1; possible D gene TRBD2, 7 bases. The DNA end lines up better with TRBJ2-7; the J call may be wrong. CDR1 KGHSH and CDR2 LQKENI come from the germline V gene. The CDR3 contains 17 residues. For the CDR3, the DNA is TGTGCCAGCTCACCGGGAGGGGGGGCTAAAGGATACAATGAGCAGTACTTC. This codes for CASSPGGGAKGYNEQYF.

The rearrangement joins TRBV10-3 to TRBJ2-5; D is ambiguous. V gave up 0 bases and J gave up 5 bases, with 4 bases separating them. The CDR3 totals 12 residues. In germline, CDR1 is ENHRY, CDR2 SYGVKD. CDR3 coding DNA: TGTGCCATCAGTGAGTCTGCGGAGACCCAGTACTTC. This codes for CAISESAETQYF.

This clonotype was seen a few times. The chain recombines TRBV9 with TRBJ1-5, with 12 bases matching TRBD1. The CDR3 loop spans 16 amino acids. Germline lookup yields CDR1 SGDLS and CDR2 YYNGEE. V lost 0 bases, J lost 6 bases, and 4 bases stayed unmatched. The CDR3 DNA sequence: TGTGCCAGCAGCGTAGCTGGGACAGGGGGCCCTCAGCCCCAGCATTTT. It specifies CASSVAGTGGPQPQHF. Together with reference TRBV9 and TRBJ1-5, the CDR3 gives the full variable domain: DSGVTQTPKHLITATGQRVTLRCSPRSGDLSVYWYQQSLDQGLQFLIQYYNGEERAKGNILERFSAQQFPDLHSELNLSSLELGDSALYFCASSVAGTGGPQPQHFGDGTRLSIL.

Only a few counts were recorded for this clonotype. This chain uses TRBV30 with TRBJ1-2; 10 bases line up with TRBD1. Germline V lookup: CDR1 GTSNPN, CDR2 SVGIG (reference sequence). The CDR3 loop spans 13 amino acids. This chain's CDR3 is CALRQGAGYGYTF. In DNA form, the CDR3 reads TGTGCTCTTCGACAGGGGGCAGGCTATGGCTACACCTTC.